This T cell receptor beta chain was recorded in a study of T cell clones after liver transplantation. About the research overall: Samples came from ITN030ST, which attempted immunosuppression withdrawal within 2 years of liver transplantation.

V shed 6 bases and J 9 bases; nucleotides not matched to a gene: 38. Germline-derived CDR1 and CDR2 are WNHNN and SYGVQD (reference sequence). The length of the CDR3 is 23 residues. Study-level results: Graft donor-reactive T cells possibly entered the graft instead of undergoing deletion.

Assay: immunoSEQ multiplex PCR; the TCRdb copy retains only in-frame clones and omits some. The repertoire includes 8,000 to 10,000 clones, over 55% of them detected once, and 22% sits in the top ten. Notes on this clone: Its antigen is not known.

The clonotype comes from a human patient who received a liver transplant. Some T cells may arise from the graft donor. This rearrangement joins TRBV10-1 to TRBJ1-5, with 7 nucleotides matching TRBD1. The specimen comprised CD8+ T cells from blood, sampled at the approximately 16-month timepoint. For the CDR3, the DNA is TGCGCCAGCAGGGAAAGGGCTATACAAAGCTGTAACATTGTGGGGACAGACTCGGGGCCCCAGCATTTT. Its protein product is CASRERAIQSCNIVGTDSGPQHF.